This paragraph reports one TCR beta chain. The germline V gene has CDR1 SGHRS and CDR2 YFSETQ. There are 12 residues in the CDR3. The V end lost 0 bases, the J end lost 9 bases, and 7 bases lay between the germline ends. Data came from immunoSEQ multiplex PCR; TCRdb stores just in-frame clones and leaves some out. The table has roughly 2,500,000 clones, more than 85% seen once; the top ten hold more than 0.35%. The entry originates in a study of shared clonotypes between healthy human individuals. The V gene is TRBV5-1, the J gene TRBJ2-1; unclear D gene. Material for sequencing was naive CD4+ T cells from PBMCs. Subset here: CD45RA+ positively selected. The receptor comes from a young man in good health. Some clones in this sample may be carry-over from other donors' samples. The CDR3 sequence is CASSLEGTEQFF. The DNA of the CDR3 is TGCGCCAGCAGCTTGGAGGGAACTGAGCAGTTCTTC.